This T cell receptor (beta chain) was sequenced during a study of CD8 T cells in ankylosing spondylitis. The TCR beta libraries were generated through quantitative 5'-RACE incorporating molecular barcodes. One entry per CDR3 protein results from TCRdb running MiXCR on the 5' RACE reads. The table includes around 300,000 distinct CDR3 sequences, under 15% detected once. Notes on the study in general: Several highly homologous variants made up a TCR beta motif that seemed to typify ankylosing spondylitis blood. Disease-linked clones proved CD8+ and comparatively uncommon in peripheral blood. Disease-linked clones reportedly concentrated significantly in matched ankylosing spondylitis synovial fluid.

This clonotype was picked up many times. Its specificity is not known. CDR3 length: 15 amino acids. Trimming took off 4 bases at V and 3 bases at J, with 13 bases between the two ends. Per germline, CDR1 SGHTA and CDR2 FQGNSA. The sequence was obtained from a male donor with ankylosing spondylitis or in good health (not recorded which). This chain links TRBV7-2 with TRBJ2-1; D remains ambiguous. Material: blood, either unsorted or a sorted T cell fraction (not recorded which). The CDR3 DNA is TGTGCCAGCAGCTCGACCAAGCGCTTCTACAATGAGCAGTTCTTC. This codes for CASSSTKRFYNEQFF.